Sequencing of this T cell receptor beta chain was carried out in a study of beta chain features in type 1 diabetes. The entirety of the isolated RNA underwent reverse transcription, so expressed TCRB transcripts were sequenced. Sequenced by immunoSEQ multiplex PCR; TCRdb stores in-frame clones only, minus some. Among around 180,000 clones, about 13% were seen once, and the ten largest hold roughly 0.56%. This clone was seen a handful of times. Its cognate antigen is unknown. Study-wide results and caveats: The naive, central memory and Treg TCRB repertoires of patients appeared to be more similar to one another than those of healthy donors.

The sequenced material came from central memory CD4+ T cells from blood. This TCR came from a woman under 30 in good health.

Here the CDR3 DNA reads TGTGCCATCTCGGACAGGATTTATGGCTACACCTTC. Its translation is CAISDRIYGYTF. The chain combines TRBV2 with TRBJ1-2; 7 bases fit TRBD1. The CDR3 loop spans 12 amino acids. V was pared by 10 bases and J by 5 bases, with 7 bases of the junction left unmatched. The germline V gene encodes CDR1 SNHLY and CDR2 FYNNEI.